One and the same sample provided the 29 T cell receptor beta chains below, sequenced in a study of blood T cell repertoires in COVID-19 (TCRdb year 2020). The library was produced with the immunoSEQ multiplex PCR assay. TCRdb re-hosts the immuneACCESS table, in-frame sequences only. Its copies lack some clones; in the studies checked, an unresolved V gene accounts for under half of them, and the cause for the rest is not known. The table for this sample lists about 240,000 clones; roughly four fifths of them were counted only once. The top ten clones comprise over 7.5% of the sample. The sequenced sample consisted of peripheral blood. The source is an elderly woman with acute or convalescent COVID-19.

This chain connects TRBV5-4 to TRBJ2-1; the D is unclear. V shed 3 bases and J shed 14 bases, with 12 bases lying between them. The CDR3 spans 11 residues. CDR1 SGHNT and CDR2 YYREEE come from the germline V gene (reference sequence). This chain's CDR3 is CASSSRQEKFF. The CDR3 DNA follows: TGTGCCAGCAGCTCCCGACAAGAGAAGTTCTTC.

The chain uses TRBV10-3 and TRBJ1-2; 7 bases line up with TRBD1. With 4 bases clipped from V and 8 bases from J, the junction kept 7 bases outside the gene matches. From germline, CDR1 is ENHRY and CDR2 SYGVKD. The CDR3 is 13 residues long. CDR3 DNA sequence: TGTGCCATCAGTGGGGACAGCCAAAGCGGCTACACCTTC. It encodes CAISGDSQSGYTF.

V is TRBV15 and J is TRBJ1-4; no definite D call. The germline CDR1 and CDR2 sequences are LNHNV and YYDKDF (reference sequence). Trimming removed 5 bases at V and 3 bases at J, with 7 bases between. CDR3 length: 13 amino acids. The CDR3 nucleotides are TGTGCCACCAGCGGGCTGTCTAATGAAAAACTGTTTTTT. Translation: CATSGLSNEKLFF.

V is TRBV7-3 and J is TRBJ2-3; no reliable D call. The germline V gene has CDR1 SGHTA and CDR2 FQGTGA. V was shortened by 3 bases and J by 0 bases, with 7 bases between the two germline ends. The CDR3 spans 14 residues. The CDR3 sequence is CASSLGRSTDTQYF. The CDR3, as DNA: TGTGCCAGCAGCTTGGGCAGAAGCACAGATACGCAGTATTTT. The full variable domain, rest sourced from reference TRBV7-3 and TRBJ2-3, is GAGVSQTPSNKVTEKGKYVELRCDPISGHTALYWYRQSLGQGPEFLIYFQGTGAADDSGLPNDRFFAVRPEGSVSTLKIQRTERGDSAVYLCASSLGRSTDTQYFGPGTRLTVL.

J is TRBJ2-1 and V is TRBV5-4; weak D call: TRBD1 (6 bases). Germline-derived CDR1 and CDR2 are SGHNT and YYREEE (reference sequence). The CDR3 is 14 amino acids. V was clipped by 2 bases and J by 8 bases, with 14 bases between them. In DNA, the CDR3 is TGTGCCAGCAGCTTATACAGGGTTTCCCATGAGCAGTTCTTC. Translation: CASSLYRVSHEQFF.

CDR3 bases: TGCGCCAGCAGCCAAGACTCGAGTAGCTACCCCGGCGAGCAGTACTTC. This gives the protein CASSQDSSSYPGEQYF. V and J are TRBV4-1 and TRBJ2-7; no clear D gene. This CDR3 region has 16 residues. CDR1 is MGHRA and CDR2 is YSYEKL in the germline V gene. V lost 0 bases, J lost 6 bases, and 18 bases lay in between.

The CDR3 is CASSSGGGSSYNEQFF. The CDR3 nucleotides read TGTGCCAGCAGTTCTGGCGGGGGGAGCTCCTACAATGAGCAGTTCTTC. The chain couples TRBV28 to TRBJ2-1; 8 nucleotides line up with TRBD2. The J segment lost 0 bases and the V segment lost 4 bases, leaving 5 bases of the junction unmatched. Germline V lookup: CDR1 MDHEN, CDR2 SYDVKM. The CDR3 totals 16 residues.

The chain uses TRBV27 and TRBJ1-3, with 7 nucleotides matching TRBD1. Germline values: CDR1 MNHEY, CDR2 SMNVEV (reference sequence). The CDR3 extends over 14 amino acids. Losses at the gene ends were 6 bases for V and 7 bases for J; bases not matched to a gene: 9. CDR3 nucleotide sequence: TGTGCCAGCAGGAGTACAGGGGCGACTAACACCATATATTTT. This gives the protein CASRSTGATNTIYF.

There are a few counts of this clone. The identical CDR3 is also encoded by other nucleotide sequences in the sample. V is TRBV28 and J is TRBJ2-7; 7 positions match TRBD1. The V gene's germline CDR1 is MDHEN and CDR2 SYDVKM. The CDR3 has 13 amino acids. J lost 0 bases, V lost 6 bases, and 2 bases had no gene match. Written as DNA, the CDR3 is TGTGCCAGCAGACAGGGGTCCTCCTACGAGCAGTACTTC. Protein sequence: CASRQGSSYEQYF.

The rearrangement links TRBV5-1 to TRBJ2-7, with D tentatively TRBD1 (6 bases). The germline V gene encodes CDR1 SGHRS and CDR2 YFSETQ. V lost 2 bases and J 2 bases, leaving 11 bases between the germline ends. CDR3 length equals 14 residues. The CDR3: CASSLGDTTYEQYF. The CDR3 DNA reads TGCGCCAGCAGCTTAGGGGACACCACCTACGAGCAGTACTTC.

Concerning this clone itself: A much larger clonotype is one base distant, so this may be a read error. Other DNA sequences of this sample code for an identical CDR3. This rearrangement joins TRBV7-3 to TRBJ2-3; 11 bases are shared with TRBD2. The CDR3 is made up of 15 amino acids. CDR1 SGHTA and CDR2 FQGTGA come from the germline V gene. The J segment lost 4 bases and the V segment lost 3 bases, leaving 3 bases of the junction unmatched. CDR3 nucleotides: TGTGCCAGCAGCTTTAGCGGGGGGGCCGCAGATACGCAGTATTTT. It encodes CASSFSGGAADTQYF.

The chain links TRBV25-1 to TRBJ1-1; D is possibly TRBD1 (6 bases). CDR1 is MGHDK and CDR2 is SYGVNS in the germline V gene. This CDR3 is 13 amino acids long. V was pared by 4 bases and J by 7 bases, with 13 bases between. The CDR3 is CASSVAGDYEAFF. The CDR3 DNA reads TGTGCCAGCAGTGTGGCAGGGGATTATGAAGCTTTCTTT.

The V gene is TRBV28, the J gene TRBJ1-3; no reliable D call. The CDR3 is made up of 15 amino acids. Trimming left V 3 bases short and J 0 bases short, with 9 bases between. CDR1 is MDHEN and CDR2 is SYDVKM in the germline V gene. The CDR3: CASSLSIPSGNTIYF. In DNA form, the CDR3 reads TGTGCCAGCAGTTTGAGTATCCCCTCTGGAAACACCATATATTTT.

The rearrangement uses TRBV5-1 and TRBJ2-2; no reliable D call. Trimming removed 0 bases at V and 1 base at J, with 10 bases between. Per germline, CDR1 SGHRS and CDR2 YFSETQ. The CDR3 has 16 residues. In nucleotides, the CDR3 is TGCGCCAGCAGCTTGGCCGCTTGGAGGAACACCGGGGAGCTGTTTTTT. Translating gives CASSLAAWRNTGELFF.

The chain couples TRBV6-6 to TRBJ1-6; the match to TRBD1 covers 7 bases. The CDR3 loop spans 18 amino acids. Trimming took 5 bases from V and 2 from J; bases not matched to a gene: 12. Germline CDR1 reads MNHNY; CDR2 reads SVGAGI (reference sequence). CDR3 loop: CASSPYAQGGAYNSPLHF. The CDR3 bases are TGTGCCAGCAGTCCCTACGCTCAGGGGGGCGCCTATAATTCACCCCTCCACTTT.

The chain is built from TRBV27 and TRBJ2-2; 8 bases are shared with TRBD2. Trimming cost V 0 bases and J 3 bases; bases outside gene matches: 12. The CDR3 consists of 19 residues. CDR1 is MNHEY, CDR2 SMNVEV, per germline (reference sequence). CDR3 sequence: CASSLSWVGRGRYTGELFF. The CDR3 DNA is TGTGCCAGCAGTTTATCCTGGGTCGGGAGGGGGAGATACACCGGGGAGCTGTTTTTT.

The chain couples TRBV4-1 to TRBJ1-3; D gene unclear. Germline lookup yields CDR1 MGHRA and CDR2 YSYEKL. The CDR3 consists of 18 residues. V gave up 1 base and J gave up 0 bases, with 16 bases separating them. The CDR3 coding sequence is TGCGCCAGCAGCCAAGGCCCCCAAGGACTCCGCTCTGGAAACACCATATATTTT. Protein: CASSQGPQGLRSGNTIYF.

The CDR3 reads CASRITGDAFF. CDR3 nucleotides: TGTGCCAGCAGGATTACAGGGGATGCTTTCTTT. The V gene is TRBV2, the J gene TRBJ1-1, with 7 bases aligning to TRBD1. The CDR3 consists of 11 residues. V was clipped by 6 bases and J by 11 bases; unmatched bases: 6. Germline loops: CDR1 SNHLY, CDR2 FYNNEI.

The rearrangement uses TRBV19 and TRBJ1-3, with D possibly being TRBD1 (5 bases). CDR1 LNHDA and CDR2 SQIVND come from the germline V gene (reference sequence). The CDR3 is made up of 13 amino acids. The V end was cut by 8 bases, the J end by 2 bases, with 10 bases between. The CDR3: CASQGVAGNTIYF. CDR3 nucleotides: TGTGCCAGTCAGGGCGTTGCTGGAAACACCATATATTTT.

This chain's CDR3 is CASSLPGTAYEQYF. In DNA form, the CDR3 reads TGTGCCAGCAGTTTGCCCGGGACAGCCTACGAGCAGTACTTC. This sequence joins TRBV28 and TRBJ2-7; 7 positions match TRBD1. From germline, CDR1 is MDHEN and CDR2 SYDVKM. The trim removed 3 bases at V and 2 bases at J, leaving 4 bases unmatched. The CDR3 loop spans 14 amino acids.

The DNA of the CDR3 is TGTGCCATCAGTGCGTCACAGGGGTTGGATGAAAAACTGTTTTTT. Protein sequence: CAISASQGLDEKLFF. This rearrangement joins TRBV10-3 to TRBJ1-4; TRBD1 aligns across 7 bases. This CDR3 has 15 amino acids. The germline V gene encodes CDR1 ENHRY and CDR2 SYGVKD. The junction had 8 bases not matched to a gene; V was cut back by 4 bases and J by 6 bases.

The genes are TRBV28 and TRBJ2-7, with 8 nucleotides matching TRBD2. This CDR3 is 16 amino acids long. Trimming at V came to 3 bases and at J to 3 bases, leaving 10 bases not matched to a gene. Germline V gives CDR1 MDHEN, CDR2 SYDVKM. CDR3 protein: CASSFKAGGWGYEQYF. The CDR3 DNA reads TGTGCCAGCAGTTTTAAGGCGGGGGGCTGGGGCTACGAGCAGTACTTC.

The genes are TRBV2 and TRBJ2-1; 8 positions match TRBD2. Per the germline V gene, CDR1 is SNHLY and CDR2 is FYNNEI. CDR3 length: 13 residues. V shed 7 bases and J 9 bases; nucleotides not matched to a gene: 8. As DNA, the CDR3 is TGTGCCAGCACGGGGGGGGGAATTAGTGAGCAGTTCTTC. Its translation: CASTGGGISEQFF.

CDR3 amino acids: CASSPSYRGRGRPDTQYF. In nucleotides, the CDR3 is TGTGCCAGCAGCCCATCCTACAGGGGACGGGGGAGACCAGATACGCAGTATTTT. The chain recombines TRBV3-1 (or the pseudogene TRBV3-2) with TRBJ2-3; a weak D match, TRBD1 (7 bases). Germline loops: CDR1 LGHDT, CDR2 YNNKEL (reference sequence). The CDR3 sequence is 18 residues long. The V end was cut by 4 bases, the J end by 4 bases, with 24 bases between.

The chain couples TRBV29-1 to TRBJ2-6; D possibly corresponds to TRBD1 (6 bases). The V gene lost 4 bases and the J gene lost 3 bases, with 13 bases spanning the gap. The CDR3 contains 15 residues. Germline V gives CDR1 SQVTM, CDR2 ANQGSEA. CDR3 bases: TGCAGCGTTGGTGGGGGCCGAGGTGGGGCCAACGTCCTGACTTTC. Translated, it gives CSVGGGRGGANVLTF.

This clone was observed once. V is TRBV3-1 (or the pseudogene TRBV3-2) and J is TRBJ2-5, with a weak D call TRBD2 (6 bases). Germline V lookup: CDR1 LGHDT, CDR2 YNNKEL (reference sequence). Trimming shortened V by 3 bases and J by 5 bases, and 10 bases separated the two germline ends. This CDR3 region has 13 residues. Here the CDR3 DNA reads TGTGCCAGCAGCCAGGGGGGAGCTGAGACCCAGTACTTC. Its translation: CASSQGGAETQYF.

This clone was seen a handful of times. The chain is built from TRBV13 and TRBJ1-6, with D possibly being TRBD1 (6 bases). CDR3 length: 15 amino acids. The ends were cut back, 5 bases at V and 7 bases at J, with 15 bases in the middle. Germline-derived CDR1 and CDR2 are PRHDT and FYEKMQ (reference sequence). CDR3 nucleotide sequence: TGTGCCAGCAGCCCGGGAGGGGGGGGGAATTCACCCCTCCACTTT. Amino acids: CASSPGGGGNSPLHF.

The table lists this clone with a few counts. V gene TRBV2 combines with J gene TRBJ1-4; TRBD1 matches 10 bases. The CDR3 has 16 amino acids. The trim removed 7 bases at V and 4 bases at J, leaving 9 bases unmatched. Germline CDR1 SNHLY, CDR2 FYNNEI. As DNA, the CDR3 is TGTGCCAGCAACCGGGACAGGGGTGGGGTTAATGAAAAACTGTTTTTT. Translation gives CASNRDRGGVNEKLFF.

The chain links TRBV5-6 to TRBJ1-2; D is undetermined. The V gene lost 5 bases and the J gene lost 3 bases, with 8 bases spanning the gap. The CDR3 extends over 12 amino acids. CDR1 and CDR2 (germline): SGHDT, YYEEEE. The CDR3 sequence is CASSRRDYGYTF. Written as DNA, the CDR3 is TGTGCCAGCAGTAGGAGGGACTATGGCTACACCTTC.